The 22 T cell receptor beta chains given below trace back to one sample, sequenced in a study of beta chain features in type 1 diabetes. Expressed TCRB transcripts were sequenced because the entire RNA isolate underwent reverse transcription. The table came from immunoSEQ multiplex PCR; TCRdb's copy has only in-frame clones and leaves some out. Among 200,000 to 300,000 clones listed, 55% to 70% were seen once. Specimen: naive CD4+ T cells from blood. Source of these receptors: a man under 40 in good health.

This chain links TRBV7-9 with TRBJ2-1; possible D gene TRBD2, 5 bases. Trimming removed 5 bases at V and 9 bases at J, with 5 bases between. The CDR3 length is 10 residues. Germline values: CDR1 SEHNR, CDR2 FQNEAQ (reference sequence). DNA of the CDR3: TGTGCCAGCAGCGCGGGTGAGCAGTTCTTC. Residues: CASSAGEQFF.

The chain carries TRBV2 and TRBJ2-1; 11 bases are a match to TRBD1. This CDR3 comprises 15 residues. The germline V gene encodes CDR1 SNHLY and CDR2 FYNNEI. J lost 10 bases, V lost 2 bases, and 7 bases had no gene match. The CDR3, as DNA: TGTGCCAGCAGTGAAAGAGGACAGGGGGCGCGGGAGCAGTTCTTC. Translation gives CASSERGQGAREQFF.

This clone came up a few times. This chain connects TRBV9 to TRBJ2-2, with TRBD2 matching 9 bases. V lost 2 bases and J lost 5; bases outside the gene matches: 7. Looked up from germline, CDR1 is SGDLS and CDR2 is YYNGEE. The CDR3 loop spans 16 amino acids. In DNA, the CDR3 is TGTGCCAGCAGCGTGGCTAGCGGGATTCTAACCGGGGAGCTGTTTTTT. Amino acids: CASSVASGILTGELFF.

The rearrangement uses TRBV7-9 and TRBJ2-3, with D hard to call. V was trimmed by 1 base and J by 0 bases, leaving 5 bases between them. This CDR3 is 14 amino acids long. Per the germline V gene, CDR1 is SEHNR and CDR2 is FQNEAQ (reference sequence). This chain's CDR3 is CASSLGVSTDTQYF. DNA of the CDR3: TGTGCCAGCAGCTTAGGGGTCAGCACAGATACGCAGTATTTT. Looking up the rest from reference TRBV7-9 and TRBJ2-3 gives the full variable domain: DTGVSQNPRHKITKRGQNVTFRCDPISEHNRLYWYRQTLGQGPEFLTYFQNEAQLEKSRLLSDRFSAERPKGSFSTLEIQRTEQGDSAMYLCASSLGVSTDTQYFGPGTRLTVL.

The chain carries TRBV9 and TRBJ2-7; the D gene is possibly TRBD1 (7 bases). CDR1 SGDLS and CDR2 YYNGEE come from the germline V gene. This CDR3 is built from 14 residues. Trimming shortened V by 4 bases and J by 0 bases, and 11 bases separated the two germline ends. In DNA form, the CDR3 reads TGTGCCAGCAGCCCGCAGGGGGGCTCCTACGAGCAGTACTTC. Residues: CASSPQGGSYEQYF.

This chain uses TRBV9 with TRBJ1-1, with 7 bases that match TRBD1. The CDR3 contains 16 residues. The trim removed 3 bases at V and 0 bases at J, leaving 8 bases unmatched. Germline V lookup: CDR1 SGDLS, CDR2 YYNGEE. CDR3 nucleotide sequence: TGTGCCAGCAGCGACAGGGGTGGTGTTATGAACACTGAAGCTTTCTTT. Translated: CASSDRGGVMNTEAFF.

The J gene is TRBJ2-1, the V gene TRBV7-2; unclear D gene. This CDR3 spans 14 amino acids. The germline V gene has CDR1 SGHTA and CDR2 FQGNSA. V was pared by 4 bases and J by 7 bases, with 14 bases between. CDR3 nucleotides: TGTGCCAGCAGCTCCTTAGCCGAGTGGAATGAGCAGTTCTTC. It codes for CASSSLAEWNEQFF. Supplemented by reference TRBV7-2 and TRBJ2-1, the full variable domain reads GAGVSQSPSNKVTEKGKDVELRCDPISGHTALYWYRQSLGQGLEFLIYFQGNSAPDKSGLPSDRFSAERTGGSVSTLTIQRTQQEDSAVYLCASSSLAEWNEQFFGPGTRLTVL.

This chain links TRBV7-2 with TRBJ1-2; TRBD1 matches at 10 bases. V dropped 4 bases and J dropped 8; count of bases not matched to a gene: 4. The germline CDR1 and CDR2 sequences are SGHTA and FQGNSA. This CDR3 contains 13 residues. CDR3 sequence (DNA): TGTGCCAGCAGCTCGGACAGGGGGAACGGCTACACCTTC. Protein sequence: CASSSDRGNGYTF.

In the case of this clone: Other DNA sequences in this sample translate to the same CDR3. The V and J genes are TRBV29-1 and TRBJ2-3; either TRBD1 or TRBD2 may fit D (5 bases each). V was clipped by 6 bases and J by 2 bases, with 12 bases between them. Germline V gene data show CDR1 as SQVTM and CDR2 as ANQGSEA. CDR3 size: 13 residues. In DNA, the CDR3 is TGCAGCGTCGCCGGGACCTACACAGATACGCAGTATTTT. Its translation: CSVAGTYTDTQYF.

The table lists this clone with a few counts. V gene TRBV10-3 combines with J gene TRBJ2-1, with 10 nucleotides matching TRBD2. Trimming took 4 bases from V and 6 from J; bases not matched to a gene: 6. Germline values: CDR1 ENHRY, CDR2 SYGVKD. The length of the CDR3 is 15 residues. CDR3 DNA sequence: TGTGCCATCAGTGCGACGGCTAGCGGGAGCAATGAGCAGTTCTTC. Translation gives CAISATASGSNEQFF.

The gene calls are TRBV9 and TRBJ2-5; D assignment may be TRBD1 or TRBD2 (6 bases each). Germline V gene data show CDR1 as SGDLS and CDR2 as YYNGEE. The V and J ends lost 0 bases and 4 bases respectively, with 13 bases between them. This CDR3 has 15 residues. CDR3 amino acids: CASSVAGARGETQYF. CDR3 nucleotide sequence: TGTGCCAGCAGCGTAGCGGGGGCGCGCGGAGAGACCCAGTACTTC.

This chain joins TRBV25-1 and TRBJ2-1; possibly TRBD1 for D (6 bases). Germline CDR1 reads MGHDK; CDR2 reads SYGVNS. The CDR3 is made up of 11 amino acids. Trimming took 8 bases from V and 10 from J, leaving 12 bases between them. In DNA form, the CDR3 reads TGTGCCAGCGATAGAGGGACAGAGCAGTTCTTC. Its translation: CASDRGTEQFF. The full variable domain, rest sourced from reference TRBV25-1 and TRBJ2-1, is EADIYQTPRYLVIGTGKKITLECSQTMGHDKMYWYQQDPGMELHLIHYSYGVNSTEKGDLSSESTVSRIRTEHFPLTLESARPSHTSQYLCASDRGTEQFFGPGTRLTVL.

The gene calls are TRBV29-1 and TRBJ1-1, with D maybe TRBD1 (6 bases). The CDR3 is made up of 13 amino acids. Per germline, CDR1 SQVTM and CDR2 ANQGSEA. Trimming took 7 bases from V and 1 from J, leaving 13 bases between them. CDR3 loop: CSATQGANTEAFF. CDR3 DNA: TGCAGCGCTACACAGGGAGCGAACACTGAAGCTTTCTTT.

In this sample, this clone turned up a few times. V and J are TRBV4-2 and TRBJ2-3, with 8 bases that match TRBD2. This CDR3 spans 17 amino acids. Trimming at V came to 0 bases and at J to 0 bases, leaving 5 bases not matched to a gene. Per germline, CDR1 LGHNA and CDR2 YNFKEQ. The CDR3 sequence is CASSQEERGPSTDTQYF. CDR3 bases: TGTGCCAGCAGCCAAGAAGAGCGGGGGCCAAGCACAGATACGCAGTATTTT.

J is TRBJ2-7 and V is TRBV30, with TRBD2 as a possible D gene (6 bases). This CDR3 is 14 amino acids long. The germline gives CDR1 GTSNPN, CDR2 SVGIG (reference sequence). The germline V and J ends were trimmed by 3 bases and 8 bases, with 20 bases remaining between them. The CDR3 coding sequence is TGTGCCTGGAGGGGACTGTTGGGGATGAGTAAGCAGTACTTC. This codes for CAWRGLLGMSKQYF.

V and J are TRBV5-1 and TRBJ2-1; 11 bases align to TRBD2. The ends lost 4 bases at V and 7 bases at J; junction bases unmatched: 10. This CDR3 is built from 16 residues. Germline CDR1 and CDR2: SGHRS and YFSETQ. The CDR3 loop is CASSLLTSGSANEQFF. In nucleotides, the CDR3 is TGCGCCAGCAGCCTATTAACTAGCGGGAGCGCGAATGAGCAGTTCTTC.

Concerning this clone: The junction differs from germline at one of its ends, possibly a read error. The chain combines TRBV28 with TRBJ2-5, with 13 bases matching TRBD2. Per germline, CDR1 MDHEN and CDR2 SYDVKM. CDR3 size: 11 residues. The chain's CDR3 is CASRHGLAGDF. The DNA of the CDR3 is TGTGCCAGCAGACACGGACTAGCGGGAGACTTC.

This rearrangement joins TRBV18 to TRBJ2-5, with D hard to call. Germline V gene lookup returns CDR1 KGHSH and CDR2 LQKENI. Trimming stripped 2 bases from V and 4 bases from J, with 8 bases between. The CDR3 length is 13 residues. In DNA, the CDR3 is TGTGCCAGCTCACCAGGGGATGGAGAGACCCAGTACTTC. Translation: CASSPGDGETQYF.

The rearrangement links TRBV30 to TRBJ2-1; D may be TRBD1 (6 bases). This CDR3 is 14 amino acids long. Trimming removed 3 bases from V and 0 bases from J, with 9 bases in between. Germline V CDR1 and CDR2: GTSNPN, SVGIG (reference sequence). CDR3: CAWRPDSSYNEQFF. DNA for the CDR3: TGTGCCTGGAGGCCGGACAGCTCCTACAATGAGCAGTTCTTC.

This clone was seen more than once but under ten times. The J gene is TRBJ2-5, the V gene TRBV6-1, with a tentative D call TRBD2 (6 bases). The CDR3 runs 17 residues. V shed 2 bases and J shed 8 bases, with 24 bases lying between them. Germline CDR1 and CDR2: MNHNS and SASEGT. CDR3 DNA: TGTGCCAGCAGTGAAAGAGTTAGCGGCAACAGATTCGTAACCCAGTACTTC. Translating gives CASSERVSGNRFVTQYF.

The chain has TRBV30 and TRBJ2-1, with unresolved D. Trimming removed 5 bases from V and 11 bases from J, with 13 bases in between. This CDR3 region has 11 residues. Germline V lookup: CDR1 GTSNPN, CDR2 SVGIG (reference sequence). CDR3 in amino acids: CAWANRRQQFF. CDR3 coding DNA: TGTGCCTGGGCTAACCGAAGGCAGCAGTTCTTC.

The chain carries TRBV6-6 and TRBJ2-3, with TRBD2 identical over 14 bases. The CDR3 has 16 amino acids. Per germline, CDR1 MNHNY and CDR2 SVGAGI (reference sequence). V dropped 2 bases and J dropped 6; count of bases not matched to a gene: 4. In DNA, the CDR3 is TGTGCCAGCAGTTACGGGACTAGCGGGAGAATGGATACGCAGTATTTT. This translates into CASSYGTSGRMDTQYF.